The 26 T cell receptor beta chains below were found in one sample sequenced in a study of blood T cell repertoires in COVID-19. Data came from immunoSEQ multiplex PCR; TCRdb stores just in-frame clones and leaves some out. In the table there are roughly 140,000 clones, 85% of which are singletons. The sequencing input was peripheral blood. Every receptor here comes from a woman aged 40 to 55 with active or convalescent COVID-19.

J is TRBJ1-3 and V is TRBV2; D is ambiguous. Germline V gives CDR1 SNHLY, CDR2 FYNNEI. V was trimmed by 3 bases and J by 1 base, leaving 7 bases between them. CDR3 length: 14 residues. The CDR3 nucleotides are TGTGCCAGCAGTGACGCGGATTCTGGAAACACCATATATTTT. Translating gives CASSDADSGNTIYF. The full variable domain, completed using reference TRBV2 and TRBJ1-3, is EPEVTQTPSHQVTQMGQEVILRCVPISNHLYFYWYRQILGQKVEFLVSFYNNEISEKSEIFDDQFSVERPDGSNFTLKIRSTKLEDSAMYFCASSDADSGNTIYFGEGSWLTVV.

The gene calls are TRBV18 and TRBJ1-4; 7 bases are shared with TRBD1. The germline V gene has CDR1 KGHSH and CDR2 LQKENI. V shed 6 bases and J 7 bases; nucleotides not matched to a gene: 5. The CDR3 contains 13 residues. CDR3 protein: CASSTGVGEKLFF. The CDR3 DNA reads TGTGCCAGCTCTACAGGGGTCGGTGAAAAACTGTTTTTT.

The rearrangement links TRBV7-9 to TRBJ1-2, with D perhaps TRBD1 (5 bases). The CDR3 extends over 14 amino acids. Germline V gene data show CDR1 as SEHNR and CDR2 as FQNEAQ (reference sequence). The V gene lost 1 base and the J gene lost 6 bases, with 12 bases spanning the gap. The CDR3 DNA sequence: TGTGCCAGCAGCTTAGGTCCAGGGAGGAATGGCTACACCTTC. This encodes CASSLGPGRNGYTF. Variable domain in full (rest from reference TRBV7-9 and TRBJ1-2): DTGVSQNPRHKITKRGQNVTFRCDPISEHNRLYWYRQTLGQGPEFLTYFQNEAQLEKSRLLSDRFSAERPKGSFSTLEIQRTEQGDSAMYLCASSLGPGRNGYTFGSGTRLTVV.

The rearrangement uses TRBV4-1 and TRBJ2-5, with a weak D call TRBD2 (6 bases). The germline V gene encodes CDR1 MGHRA and CDR2 YSYEKL. Trimming took off 1 base at V and 5 bases at J, with 8 bases between the two ends. This CDR3 comprises 13 residues. This chain's CDR3 is CASSQGGGETQYF. The CDR3 bases are TGCGCCAGCAGCCAAGGTGGGGGGGAGACCCAGTACTTC.

V is TRBV30 and J is TRBJ1-2, with D perhaps TRBD1 (6 bases). The CDR3 totals 12 residues. CDR1 and CDR2 from the germline V gene are GTSNPN and SVGIG (reference sequence). Trimming stripped 3 bases from V and 8 bases from J, with 13 bases between. CDR3: CAWSAGTSGYTF. Written as DNA, the CDR3 is TGTGCCTGGAGCGCCGGGACATCCGGCTACACCTTC.

CDR3 residues: CASSAPTGRGYTF. DNA of the CDR3: TGTGCCAGCAGCGCTCCGACAGGGAGAGGCTACACCTTC. The gene calls are TRBV9 and TRBJ1-2, with 7 positions matching TRBD1. The CDR3 covers 13 residues. Germline CDR1 and CDR2: SGDLS and YYNGEE. V trimming: 3 bases; J trimming: 8 bases; junction bases outside the gene matches: 7.

This chain connects TRBV11-2 to TRBJ2-2; 7 bases agree with TRBD2. Germline V lookup: CDR1 SGHAT, CDR2 FQNNGV. After removal of 5 bases from V and 2 bases from J, the junction contained 5 bases not matched to a gene. This CDR3 contains 15 residues. The CDR3 DNA sequence: TGTGCCAGCAGCCCTTCTAGCGGAAACACCGGGGAGCTGTTTTTT. Residues: CASSPSSGNTGELFF.

This clone has only one observation. The chain joins TRBV12-3 or TRBV12-4 to TRBJ2-7; D not certain. This CDR3 spans 11 amino acids. V was cut by 5 bases and J by 3 bases, with 5 bases left in between. The CDR3 loop is CASSPGYEQYF. CDR3 in DNA: TGTGCCAGCAGTCCAGGCTACGAGCAGTACTTC.

Worth noting for this clone: Other DNA variants within this sample encode the same CDR3. The CDR3 protein is CATRGQGATGELFF. The CDR3 DNA is TGTGCCACCCGGGGACAGGGGGCAACCGGGGAGCTGTTTTTT. The chain has TRBV24-1 and TRBJ2-2; 12 bases are a match to TRBD1. The germline V gene encodes CDR1 KGHDR and CDR2 SFDVKD. J gave up 5 bases and V 9 bases, and 3 bases lay outside the gene matches. The CDR3 sequence is 14 residues long.

The chain employs TRBV5-1 and TRBJ1-4; no reliable D call. Trimming took 0 bases from V and 3 from J, leaving 6 bases between them. This CDR3 spans 14 amino acids. Germline CDR1 is SGHRS and CDR2 is YFSETQ. CDR3 protein: CASSLGVPNEKLFF. The CDR3 DNA follows: TGCGCCAGCAGCTTGGGAGTACCTAATGAAAAACTGTTTTTT. Full variable domain (missing parts from reference TRBV5-1 and TRBJ1-4): KAGVTQTPRYLIKTRGQQVTLSCSPISGHRSVSWYQQTPGQGLQFLFEYFSETQRNKGNFPGRFSGRQFSNSRSEMNVSTLELGDSALYLCASSLGVPNEKLFFGSGTQLSVL.

The chain links TRBV4-1 to TRBJ2-1, with 10 nucleotides matching TRBD2. V shed 0 bases and J 0 bases; nucleotides not matched to a gene: 8. Germline V gene lookup returns CDR1 MGHRA and CDR2 YSYEKL. The CDR3 contains 19 residues. CDR3 in amino acids: CASSQESPGLAVSYNEQFF. The CDR3 region has the DNA TGCGCCAGCAGCCAAGAGTCCCCCGGACTAGCGGTCTCCTACAATGAGCAGTTCTTC.

The V call is TRBV7-9, the J call TRBJ1-3, with D possibly matching TRBD1 (6 bases). V lost 8 bases to trimming and J lost 0 bases, with 8 bases between them. This CDR3 region has 13 residues. Germline loops: CDR1 SEHNR, CDR2 FQNEAQ (reference sequence). The CDR3 nucleotides read TGTGCCAGCGGGGGCCTCTCTGGAAACACCATATATTTT. Translation gives CASGGLSGNTIYF.

This chain joins TRBV19 and TRBJ2-5; D is ambiguous. Germline V CDR1 and CDR2: LNHDA, SQIVND (reference sequence). This CDR3 is 14 amino acids long. V dropped 1 base and J dropped 1 base, with 7 bases sitting between them. In DNA form, the CDR3 reads TGTGCCAGTAGTATAGCGCGGAGCCAAGAGACCCAGTACTTC. Amino acid sequence: CASSIARSQETQYF.

The chain uses TRBV28 and TRBJ1-6; D gene uncertain. CDR1 MDHEN and CDR2 SYDVKM come from the germline V gene. The CDR3 runs to 16 residues. V was shortened by 5 bases and J by 0 bases, with 11 bases between the two germline ends. CDR3 sequence reads: CASSEWQNSYNSPLHF. Written as DNA, the CDR3 is TGTGCCAGCAGTGAATGGCAGAACTCCTATAATTCACCCCTCCACTTT. The whole variable domain, remainder taken from reference TRBV28 and TRBJ1-6, is DVKVTQSSRYLVKRTGEKVFLECVQDMDHENMFWYRQDPGLGLRLIYFSYDVKMKEKGDIPEGYSVSREKKERFSLILESASTNQTSMYLCASSEWQNSYNSPLHFGNGTRLTVT.

The V and J genes are TRBV18 and TRBJ2-7, with D possibly being TRBD1 (6 bases). V lost 1 base, J lost 2 bases, and 9 bases lay in between. The CDR3 loop spans 14 amino acids. Germline V gene data show CDR1 as KGHSH and CDR2 as LQKENI. In DNA, the CDR3 is TGTGCCAGCTCACCACGGACAGAGGCCTACGAGCAGTACTTC. It yields the protein CASSPRTEAYEQYF.

V is TRBV7-9 and J is TRBJ1-6; 9 bases line up with TRBD1. The J segment lost 6 bases and the V segment lost 5 bases, leaving 5 bases of the junction unmatched. CDR1 is SEHNR, CDR2 FQNEAQ, per germline (reference sequence). The CDR3 is 15 amino acids. CDR3 residues: CASSAQTGGNSPLHF. The CDR3 DNA follows: TGTGCCAGCAGCGCCCAGACAGGGGGTAATTCACCCCTCCACTTT.

The J gene is TRBJ1-5, the V gene TRBV15; 8 bases agree with TRBD1. Germline CDR1 and CDR2: LNHNV and YYDKDF (reference sequence). The CDR3 sequence is 17 residues long. With 1 base clipped from V and 3 bases from J, the junction kept 8 bases outside the gene matches. The CDR3 here is CATSRAPDRADNQPQHF. CDR3 DNA sequence: TGTGCCACCAGCAGAGCCCCGGACAGGGCGGACAATCAGCCCCAGCATTTT.

The chain combines TRBV27 with TRBJ1-2; a possible D gene is TRBD1 (5 bases). The germline V gene has CDR1 MNHEY and CDR2 SMNVEV (reference sequence). The CDR3 runs to 14 residues. The V end lost 3 bases, the J end lost 8 bases, and 16 bases lay between the germline ends. CDR3 in DNA: TGTGCCAGCAGTTTCACGGGACTCGAGGGCGGCTACACCTTC. Its protein product is CASSFTGLEGGYTF.

The V and J genes are TRBV6-4 and TRBJ2-6; possibly TRBD2 for D (6 bases). Germline CDR1 and CDR2: MRHNA and SNTAGT. This CDR3 is 17 amino acids long. Trimming took off 2 bases at V and 0 bases at J, with 11 bases between the two ends. CDR3: CASSDAGLPSGANVLTF. Written as DNA, the CDR3 is TGTGCCAGCAGTGACGCGGGACTCCCCTCTGGGGCCAACGTCCTGACTTTC.

The chain combines TRBV27 with TRBJ1-5; possibly TRBD1 for D (5 bases). Germline-derived CDR1 and CDR2 are MNHEY and SMNVEV (reference sequence). The CDR3 runs 14 residues. V gave up 6 bases and J gave up 3 bases, with 12 bases separating them. The CDR3 loop is CASSTGLTNQPQHF. The CDR3 nucleotides are TGTGCCAGCAGCACGGGACTGACCAATCAGCCCCAGCATTTT.

The V gene is TRBV4-3, the J gene TRBJ2-2; a possible D gene is TRBD2 (5 bases). CDR3 size: 19 residues. Germline V lookup: CDR1 LGHNA, CDR2 YSLEER. V shed 3 bases and J shed 6 bases, with 26 bases lying between them. As DNA, the CDR3 is TGCGCCAGCAGCCAGTCCCCCGACACGGGGAAGAACCTAGCCGGGGAGCTGTTTTTT. This translates into CASSQSPDTGKNLAGELFF.

V is TRBV30 and J is TRBJ2-6; perhaps TRBD2 as D (5 bases). Germline V lookup: CDR1 GTSNPN, CDR2 SVGIG (reference sequence). V lost 3 bases to trimming and J lost 4 bases, with 10 bases between them. There are 14 residues in the CDR3. CDR3 sequence reads: CAWSLGKGANVLTF. In DNA, the CDR3 is TGTGCCTGGAGCCTCGGGAAAGGGGCCAACGTCCTGACTTTC.

V gene TRBV27 combines with J gene TRBJ2-3, with 8 bases lining up with TRBD1. J gave up 4 bases and V 2 bases, and 2 bases lay outside the gene matches. CDR3 length: 14 residues. The germline gives CDR1 MNHEY, CDR2 SMNVEV (reference sequence). CDR3 in DNA: TGTGCCAGCAGTTTAGGCAGGGGGCCAGATACGCAGTATTTT. Protein sequence: CASSLGRGPDTQYF.

For this clone: Other DNA sequences in the sample encode the same CDR3. This chain links TRBV6-5 with TRBJ2-5; 8 nucleotides line up with TRBD1. Germline CDR1 is MNHEY and CDR2 is SVGAGI. This CDR3 region has 13 residues. V was pared by 6 bases and J by 5 bases, with 5 bases of the junction left unmatched. CDR3 nucleotides: TGTGCCAGCAGAAGACAGGGGCGGGAGACCCAGTACTTC. Translating gives CASRRQGRETQYF.

This chain connects TRBV9 to TRBJ1-4, with D uncertain. The V gene's germline CDR1 is SGDLS and CDR2 YYNGEE. The CDR3 is made up of 16 amino acids. The V and J ends lost 4 bases and 0 bases respectively, with 13 bases between them. CDR3 amino acids: CASSPPAGTTNEKLFF. CDR3 bases: TGTGCCAGCAGCCCCCCAGCCGGGACAACTAATGAAAAACTGTTTTTT.

The CDR3 region is CASSILGSGNTIYF. Written as DNA, the CDR3 is TGTGCCAGCAGTATCCTAGGCTCTGGAAACACCATATATTTT. The chain combines TRBV28 with TRBJ1-3; no definite D call. The germline gives CDR1 MDHEN, CDR2 SYDVKM. There are 14 residues in the CDR3. V was cut by 5 bases and J by 0 bases, with 8 bases left in between.